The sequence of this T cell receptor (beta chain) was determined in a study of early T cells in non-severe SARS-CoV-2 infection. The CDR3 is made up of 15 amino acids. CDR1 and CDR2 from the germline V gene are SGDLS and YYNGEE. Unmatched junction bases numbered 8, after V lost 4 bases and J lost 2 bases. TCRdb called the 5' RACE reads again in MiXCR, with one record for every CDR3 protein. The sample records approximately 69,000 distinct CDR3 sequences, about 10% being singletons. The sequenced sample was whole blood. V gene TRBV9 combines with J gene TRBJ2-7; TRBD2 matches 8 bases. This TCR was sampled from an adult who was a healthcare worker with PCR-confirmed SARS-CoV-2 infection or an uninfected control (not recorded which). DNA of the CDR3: TGTGCCAGCAGCAAGGGACTAGATTTCCCCTACGAGCAGTACTTC. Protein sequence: CASSKGLDFPYEQYF.